The 9 T cell receptor beta chains listed next were all sequenced from one sample in a study of blood T cell repertoires in COVID-19. TCRdb keeps only in-frame clones here, not all; method: immunoSEQ multiplex PCR. The table shows 85,000 to 95,000 clones, with approximately 88% occurring only once. Sample: peripheral blood. The receptors originated from a man aged 60 to 75 with acute or convalescent COVID-19.

The V call is TRBV19, the J call TRBJ1-5; weak D call: TRBD1 (5 bases). CDR3 length: 16 amino acids. V lost 5 bases and J 1 base, leaving 15 bases between the germline ends. Germline V CDR1 and CDR2: LNHDA, SQIVND (reference sequence). CDR3 residues: CASSFSQRQSNQPQHF. The CDR3 DNA follows: TGTGCCAGTAGTTTTAGCCAAAGACAGAGCAATCAGCCCCAGCATTTT.

The genes are TRBV5-1 and TRBJ2-7; D remains ambiguous. The germline gives CDR1 SGHRS, CDR2 YFSETQ. V was cut by 4 bases and J by 5 bases, with 19 bases left in between. The CDR3 extends over 15 amino acids. The DNA for the CDR3 is TGCGCCAGCAGCCCCTATTGGGCCCAGAGAGACGAGCAGTACTTC. Translating it yields CASSPYWAQRDEQYF.

This clone was observed a single time. Other DNA sequences from this sample encode an identical CDR3 as well. The rearrangement uses TRBV7-2 and TRBJ2-2; 12 bases align to TRBD2. The CDR3 has 17 residues. Per germline, CDR1 SGHTA and CDR2 FQGNSA. Germline trimming cut 4 bases from V and 3 bases from J; bases unmatched to any gene: 6. CDR3 residues: CASSSLAGGPDTGELFF. The DNA of the CDR3 is TGTGCCAGCAGCTCCCTAGCGGGAGGGCCGGACACCGGGGAGCTGTTTTTT.

The V and J genes are TRBV5-1 and TRBJ2-3; 8 positions agree with TRBD1. There are 16 residues in the CDR3. CDR1 and CDR2 (germline): SGHRS, YFSETQ. V shed 4 bases and J 5 bases; nucleotides not matched to a gene: 12. The CDR3 nucleotides are TGCGCCAGCAGCCCGCTCCAGGGGGCTCGAGGAGATACGCAGTATTTT. Translated: CASSPLQGARGDTQYF. Combining the CDR3 with reference TRBV5-1 and TRBJ2-3 gives the whole variable domain KAGVTQTPRYLIKTRGQQVTLSCSPISGHRSVSWYQQTPGQGLQFLFEYFSETQRNKGNFPGRFSGRQFSNSRSEMNVSTLELGDSALYLCASSPLQGARGDTQYFGPGTRLTVL.

This clone was recorded only once. V and J are TRBV19 and TRBJ1-5; 7 bases fit TRBD1. Losses at the gene ends were 8 bases for V and 3 bases for J; bases not matched to a gene: 13. The CDR3 spans 16 residues. Germline CDR1 and CDR2: LNHDA and SQIVND (reference sequence). The CDR3 sequence: CASQGRQGIPNQPQHF. CDR3 sequence (DNA): TGTGCCAGTCAGGGTAGACAGGGAATCCCCAATCAGCCCCAGCATTTT.

This chain links TRBV24-1 with TRBJ2-3; 9 bases align to TRBD2. V was pared by 0 bases and J by 1 base, with 7 bases of the junction left unmatched. CDR3 length equals 18 residues. Germline assignment: CDR1 KGHDR and CDR2 SFDVKD. In DNA form, the CDR3 reads TGTGCCACCAGTGATTTGGGGATAGCGGGAGCCGGCACAGATACGCAGTATTTT. This sequence encodes CATSDLGIAGAGTDTQYF.

The rearrangement joins TRBV30 to TRBJ1-1; perhaps TRBD1 as D (6 bases). The CDR3 consists of 13 residues. V was trimmed by 5 bases and J by 0 bases, leaving 10 bases between them. Germline CDR1 and CDR2: GTSNPN and SVGIG (reference sequence). The CDR3 loop reads CAWGGRLNTEAFF. CDR3 nucleotides: TGTGCCTGGGGGGGCAGACTGAACACTGAAGCTTTCTTT.

This clone was observed a handful of times. This chain joins TRBV6-5 and TRBJ2-1; the match to TRBD2 covers 7 bases. The CDR3 is made up of 14 amino acids. The V and J ends lost 8 bases and 6 bases, in that order; junction bases with no gene match: 10. Looked up from germline, CDR1 is MNHEY and CDR2 is SVGAGI. The CDR3 is CASQKSGTTNEQFF. For the CDR3, the DNA is TGTGCCAGCCAAAAGTCCGGGACTACCAATGAGCAGTTCTTC.

This clone came up a few times. DNA for the CDR3: TGTGCCACCAGTGACCCGACGGGACAGGGCGCAGATACGCAGTATTTT. This codes for CATSDPTGQGADTQYF. This chain joins TRBV24-1 and TRBJ2-3; 9 positions match TRBD1. The length of the CDR3 is 16 residues. The V gene end was trimmed by 4 bases and the J gene end by 4 bases; junction bases not matched to a gene: 8. Germline CDR1 is KGHDR and CDR2 is SFDVKD.